The 30 T cell receptor beta chains presented below share a single source sample, sequenced in a study of cytomegalovirus exposure and HLA in healthy donors. The PCR had 60 Vbeta and 13 Jbeta primers. Generated by immunoSEQ multiplex PCR, the TCRdb table keeps only in-frame clones and is missing some. The sample lists 150,000 to 200,000 clones, roughly two thirds occurring once. Sequenced sample: PBMCs. The receptors derive from a woman aged 40 to 50 in good health and CMV-seropositive.

The chain has TRBV25-1 and TRBJ1-4; no reliable D call. This CDR3 is 14 amino acids long. V was shortened by 2 bases and J by 6 bases, with 10 bases between the two germline ends. Germline V lookup: CDR1 MGHDK, CDR2 SYGVNS. The DNA of the CDR3 is TGTGCCAGCAGTGAAGAGAGGCCTGATGAAAAACTGTTTTTT. Amino acid sequence: CASSEERPDEKLFF.

This clone was picked up one time. This sequence joins TRBV27 and TRBJ2-1, with 11 nucleotides matching TRBD2. Germline V CDR1 and CDR2: MNHEY, SMNVEV (reference sequence). Trimming took 4 bases from V and 9 from J; bases not matched to a gene: 11. This CDR3 is built from 16 residues. This CDR3 is CASSSIAGGNKGEQFF. The CDR3 region has the DNA TGTGCCAGCAGTTCCATAGCGGGAGGGAATAAGGGTGAGCAGTTCTTC.

V gene TRBV9 combines with J gene TRBJ1-5; tentatively, D is TRBD1 (6 bases). The CDR3 is made up of 17 amino acids. Germline lookup yields CDR1 SGDLS and CDR2 YYNGEE. The V end lost 2 bases, the J end lost 1 base, and 16 bases lay between the germline ends. The CDR3 protein is CASSVTPQGTSNQPQHF. CDR3 in DNA: TGTGCCAGCAGCGTCACCCCCCAGGGGACAAGCAATCAGCCCCAGCATTTT.

The V and J genes are TRBV18 and TRBJ2-2; 7 positions agree with TRBD1. Germline V lookup: CDR1 KGHSH, CDR2 LQKENI. CDR3 size: 16 residues. The V gene end was trimmed by 1 base and the J gene end by 0 bases; junction bases not matched to a gene: 2. CDR3 coding DNA: TGTGCCAGCTCACCACAGGGGGCTACGAACACCGGGGAGCTGTTTTTT. It encodes CASSPQGATNTGELFF.

The gene calls are TRBV29-1 and TRBJ1-1, with TRBD1 as a possible D gene (6 bases). In germline, CDR1 is SQVTM, CDR2 ANQGSEA. There are 13 residues in the CDR3. V was shortened by 4 bases and J by 2 bases, with 11 bases between the two germline ends. The CDR3 protein is CSVVGRGNTEAFF. CDR3 DNA sequence: TGCAGCGTTGTTGGCAGGGGTAACACTGAAGCTTTCTTT.

The chain employs TRBV5-6 and TRBJ2-3, with D perhaps matching TRBD1 (6 bases). The CDR3 contains 15 residues. With 3 bases removed from V and 4 bases from J, the gap between germline ends came to 15 bases. The V gene's germline CDR1 is SGHDT and CDR2 YYEEEE. The CDR3 nucleotides read TGTGCCAGCAGCTCCAGCGGAAGGGGGTCAGATACGCAGTATTTT. Translated, it gives CASSSSGRGSDTQYF. The complete variable domain, with remaining parts taken from reference TRBV5-6 and TRBJ2-3, reads DAGVTQSPTHLIKTRGQQVTLRCSPKSGHDTVSWYQQALGQGPQFIFQYYEEEERQRGNFPDRFSGHQFPNYSSELNVNALLLGDSALYLCASSSSGRGSDTQYFGPGTRLTVL.

CDR3 loop: CASSSTGYEQYF. CDR3 sequence (DNA): TGTGCCAGCAGTTCCACAGGGTACGAGCAGTACTTC. The gene calls are TRBV28 and TRBJ2-5, with D perhaps TRBD1 (6 bases). The DNA matches TRBJ2-7 better at its end, which makes the J call doubtful. Germline V lookup: CDR1 MDHEN, CDR2 SYDVKM. This CDR3 is built from 12 residues.

V gene TRBV28 combines with J gene TRBJ2-7, with 7 positions matching TRBD2. CDR3 size: 14 residues. Germline CDR1 and CDR2: MDHEN and SYDVKM. Germline trimming cut 4 bases from V and 6 bases from J; bases unmatched to any gene: 9. CDR3 protein: CASSSLAERFEQYF. Here the CDR3 DNA reads TGTGCCAGCAGTTCTCTAGCGGAGAGGTTCGAGCAGTACTTC.

This clone turned up a few times. The rearrangement uses TRBV6-1 and TRBJ1-1; 10 bases line up with TRBD1. V lost 2 bases, J lost 10 bases, and 4 bases stayed unmatched. Germline V gene lookup returns CDR1 MNHNS and CDR2 SASEGT. The CDR3 loop spans 13 amino acids. The CDR3 DNA sequence: TGTGCCAGCAGTGAATCGTGGGACAGGGGAGCTTTCTTT. It translates to CASSESWDRGAFF.

Only one count was recorded for this clone. This rearrangement joins TRBV2 to TRBJ2-6; 7 bases fit TRBD1. This CDR3 contains 15 residues. The J segment lost 2 bases and the V segment lost 8 bases, leaving 6 bases of the junction unmatched. CDR1 and CDR2 from the germline V gene are SNHLY and FYNNEI. The CDR3 sequence: CASAGDRAGANVLTF. CDR3 nucleotides: TGTGCCAGCGCGGGTGACAGGGCTGGGGCCAACGTCCTGACTTTC. The entire variable domain, with the rest obtained from reference TRBV2 and TRBJ2-6, is as follows: EPEVTQTPSHQVTQMGQEVILRCVPISNHLYFYWYRQILGQKVEFLVSFYNNEISEKSEIFDDQFSVERPDGSNFTLKIRSTKLEDSAMYFCASAGDRAGANVLTFGAGSRLTVL.

The rearrangement links TRBV6-4 to TRBJ1-5; D is possibly TRBD1 (5 bases). Trimming stripped 0 bases from V and 2 bases from J, with 14 bases between. The CDR3 is 17 residues long. Germline CDR1 and CDR2: MRHNA and SNTAGT. The CDR3 loop is CASSDSSRGVRNQPQHF. The CDR3 region has the DNA TGTGCCAGCAGTGACTCGTCACGGGGGGTTCGCAATCAGCCCCAGCATTTT.

The table lists this clone with a few counts. The rearrangement joins TRBV5-1 to TRBJ2-1; 11 bases fit TRBD2. The CDR3 contains 15 residues. The J segment lost 7 bases and the V segment lost 0 bases, leaving 3 bases of the junction unmatched. The germline V gene has CDR1 SGHRS and CDR2 YFSETQ. The CDR3 DNA is TGCGCCAGCAGCTTGGGTAGCGGGGGGGCGAATGAGCAGTTCTTC. This translates into CASSLGSGGANEQFF.

V and J are TRBV6-5 and TRBJ2-7; 9 bases map to TRBD1. Germline V gives CDR1 MNHEY, CDR2 SVGAGI. This CDR3 is built from 15 residues. The V gene end was trimmed by 0 bases and the J gene end by 3 bases; junction bases not matched to a gene: 3. The CDR3 is CASSYSDRGIYEQYF. The CDR3 nucleotides are TGTGCCAGCAGTTACTCTGACAGGGGGATCTACGAGCAGTACTTC.

The CDR3 region is CASSPLAGVETQYF. The DNA of the CDR3 is TGTGCCAGCAGTCCCCTAGCGGGAGTGGAGACCCAGTACTTC. This rearrangement joins TRBV28 to TRBJ2-5, with TRBD2 identical over 10 bases. J was trimmed by 5 bases and V by 5 bases; bases with no gene match: 5. Germline CDR1 reads MDHEN; CDR2 reads SYDVKM. The CDR3 is made up of 14 amino acids.

V and J are TRBV29-1 and TRBJ2-7, with D possibly TRBD2 on 6 matching bases. The V gene's germline CDR1 is SQVTM and CDR2 ANQGSEA. The CDR3 contains 14 residues. V was cut by 7 bases and J by 1 base, with 17 bases left in between. CDR3 protein: CSAIVADSSYEQYF. For the CDR3, the DNA is TGCAGCGCCATAGTAGCGGATTCATCCTACGAGCAGTACTTC.

This chain connects TRBV5-1 to TRBJ2-7, with 14 bases aligning to TRBD2. The CDR3 has 15 amino acids. Germline V CDR1 and CDR2: SGHRS, YFSETQ. Trimming cost V 6 bases and J 9 bases; bases outside gene matches: 11. The CDR3 nucleotides read TGCGCCAGCACCAACATCGGACTAGCGGGAGGTGTGCAGTACTTC. Translated: CASTNIGLAGGVQYF.

The chain has TRBV9 and TRBJ2-1, with 10 bases lining up with TRBD2. Germline V gene lookup returns CDR1 SGDLS and CDR2 YYNGEE. After removal of 4 bases from V and 8 bases from J, the junction contained 6 bases not matched to a gene. This CDR3 region has 14 residues. CDR3 sequence reads: CASSTSGRADEQFF. CDR3 sequence (DNA): TGTGCCAGCAGCACCAGCGGGAGGGCAGATGAGCAGTTCTTC.

Remarks on this clone: Mismatch with germline at one junction end may stem from a read error. This chain uses TRBV7-7 with TRBJ2-3, with TRBD2 matching 8 bases. In germline, CDR1 is SSHAT, CDR2 FNYEAQ (reference sequence). The CDR3 covers 14 residues. The CDR3 here is CASSLAVWTSRQYF. CDR3 sequence (DNA): TGTGCTAGCAGCTTAGCGGTCTGGACTAGCAGGCAGTATTTT.

The chain carries TRBV28 and TRBJ1-2; no definite D call. The V gene's germline CDR1 is MDHEN and CDR2 SYDVKM. There are 14 residues in the CDR3. Trimming left V 3 bases short and J 0 bases short, with 8 bases between. The CDR3 is CASSLAASNYGYTF. DNA for the CDR3: TGTGCCAGCAGTTTGGCGGCATCTAACTATGGCTACACCTTC.

V usage is TRBV29-1 and J usage is TRBJ2-3; D perhaps matches TRBD2 (6 bases). The germline V gene has CDR1 SQVTM and CDR2 ANQGSEA. Trimming left V 8 bases short and J 3 bases short, with 12 bases between. The CDR3 totals 12 residues. DNA of the CDR3: TGCAGCTTCGAGGGGACTACAGATACGCAGTATTTT. This codes for CSFEGTTDTQYF.

J is TRBJ2-7 and V is TRBV27, with 8 bases that match TRBD2. The germline V gene encodes CDR1 MNHEY and CDR2 SMNVEV (reference sequence). After removal of 5 bases from V and 2 bases from J, the junction contained 5 bases not matched to a gene. The CDR3 spans 14 residues. CDR3 in amino acids: CASSLREAPYEQYF. CDR3 nucleotides: TGTGCCAGCAGTCTGCGGGAGGCCCCCTACGAGCAGTACTTC.

The V call is TRBV9, the J call TRBJ2-1, with TRBD2 matching over 14 bases. Unmatched junction bases numbered 8, after V lost 3 bases and J lost 9 bases. The CDR3 contains 16 residues. CDR1 is SGDLS and CDR2 is YYNGEE in the germline V gene. The CDR3 bases are TGTGCCAGCAGCGCCTCCGGGACTAGCGGGGGAGTTGAGCAGTTCTTC. Translated: CASSASGTSGGVEQFF.

The chain combines TRBV13 with TRBJ2-3, with 8 bases aligning to TRBD1. The CDR3 consists of 14 residues. The V gene end was trimmed by 4 bases and the J gene end by 1 base; junction bases not matched to a gene: 1. The V gene's germline CDR1 is PRHDT and CDR2 FYEKMQ (reference sequence). CDR3 sequence (DNA): TGTGCCAGCAGCTCGACAGGGGGCACAGATACGCAGTATTTT. Protein sequence: CASSSTGGTDTQYF.

Details on this clone: At one end the junction does not follow the germline gene, possibly because of a read error. The chain has TRBV19 and TRBJ1-6, with a tentative D call TRBD1 (6 bases). This CDR3 has 15 residues. From germline, CDR1 is LNHDA and CDR2 SQIVND (reference sequence). In nucleotides, the CDR3 is TGTGCCAGTAGTATCCTAGAGGGGGATAATTCACCCCTCAACTTT. Protein: CASSILEGDNSPLNF.

The genes are TRBV25-1 and TRBJ2-1, with 7 bases aligning to TRBD1. The V and J ends lost 1 base and 3 bases, in that order; junction bases with no gene match: 6. The CDR3 is 16 residues long. In germline, CDR1 is MGHDK, CDR2 SYGVNS. The CDR3 DNA sequence: TGTGCCAGCAGTGAATCTGGACAGGTTATCTACAATGAGCAGTTCTTC. Encoded protein: CASSESGQVIYNEQFF.

This clone was detected a few times. The chain has TRBV2 and TRBJ2-1; tentatively, D is TRBD1 (6 bases). Germline CDR1 and CDR2: SNHLY and FYNNEI. This CDR3 has 14 residues. Trimming removed 6 bases at V and 4 bases at J, with 13 bases between. The DNA of the CDR3 is TGTGCCAGCAGCCCGGGACACCCATACAATGAGCAGTTCTTC. It yields the protein CASSPGHPYNEQFF.

This chain joins TRBV19 and TRBJ1-4; D uncertain. This CDR3 spans 14 amino acids. CDR1 is LNHDA and CDR2 is SQIVND in the germline V gene (reference sequence). Trimming left V 5 bases short and J 7 bases short, with 14 bases between. DNA for the CDR3: TGTGCCAGTAGTGCTCCGGAGGAGAGTGAAAAACTGTTTTTT. Its protein product is CASSAPEESEKLFF.

The chain recombines TRBV11-3 with TRBJ2-1, with 8 nucleotides matching TRBD1. Germline CDR1 SGHNT, CDR2 YENEEA. J gave up 1 base and V 4 bases, and 3 bases lay outside the gene matches. This CDR3 is built from 15 residues. The CDR3 here is CASSSGTGSYNEQFF. In DNA, the CDR3 is TGTGCCAGCAGCTCCGGGACAGGATCCTACAATGAGCAGTTCTTC.

This clone was seen more than once but under ten times. The chain is built from TRBV27 and TRBJ2-6, with a tentative D call TRBD1 (7 bases). The CDR3 runs 17 residues. Germline lookup yields CDR1 MNHEY and CDR2 SMNVEV (reference sequence). Trimming removed 6 bases at V and 3 bases at J, with 18 bases between. The CDR3 DNA reads TGTGCCAGCAGCCCTGACAGGGAGGTCGGTGGGGCCAACGTCCTGACTTTC. Translating gives CASSPDREVGGANVLTF.

The genes are TRBV19 and TRBJ2-3, with TRBD2 matching 11 bases. Trimming took 3 bases from V and 3 from J; bases not matched to a gene: 11. The CDR3 loop spans 18 amino acids. Germline CDR1 and CDR2: LNHDA and SQIVND (reference sequence). The CDR3 DNA reads as TGTGCCAGTAGTATCCCCTTCGGACTAGCGGGTCGGACAGATACGCAGTATTTT. It encodes CASSIPFGLAGRTDTQYF.